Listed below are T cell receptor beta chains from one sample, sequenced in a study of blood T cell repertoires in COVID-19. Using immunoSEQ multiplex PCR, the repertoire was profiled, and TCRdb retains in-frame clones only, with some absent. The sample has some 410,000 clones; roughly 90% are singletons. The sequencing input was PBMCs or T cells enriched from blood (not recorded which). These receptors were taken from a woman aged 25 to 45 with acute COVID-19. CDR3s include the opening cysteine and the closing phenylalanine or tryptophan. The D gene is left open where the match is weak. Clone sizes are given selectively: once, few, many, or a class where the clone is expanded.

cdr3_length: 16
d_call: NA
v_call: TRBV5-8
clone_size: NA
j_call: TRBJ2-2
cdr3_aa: CASSFQRTENTGELFF
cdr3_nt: TGTGCCAGCAGCTTTCAACGGACAGAGAACACCGGGGAGCTGTTTTTT

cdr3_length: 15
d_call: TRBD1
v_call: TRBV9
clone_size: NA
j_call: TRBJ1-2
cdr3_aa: CASSVDDRVNYGYTF
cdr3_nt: TGTGCCAGCAGCGTAGATGACAGGGTAAACTATGGCTACACCTTC

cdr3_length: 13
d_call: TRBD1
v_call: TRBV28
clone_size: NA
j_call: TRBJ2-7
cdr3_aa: CASSSDRVSPQYF
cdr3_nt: TGTGCCAGCAGTTCGGACAGGGTGTCCCCACAGTACTTC

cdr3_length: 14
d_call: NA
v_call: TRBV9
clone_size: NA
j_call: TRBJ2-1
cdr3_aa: CASSVVAGRHEQFF
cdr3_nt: TGTGCCAGCAGCGTAGTGGCAGGGCGGCATGAGCAGTTCTTC

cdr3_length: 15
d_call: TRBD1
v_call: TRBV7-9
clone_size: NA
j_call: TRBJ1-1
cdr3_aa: CASSLGGTGRTEAFF
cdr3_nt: TGTGCCAGCAGCTTAGGTGGGACAGGGAGGACTGAAGCTTTCTTT

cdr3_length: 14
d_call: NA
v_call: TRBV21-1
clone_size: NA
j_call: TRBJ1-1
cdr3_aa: CASRLQGNNTEAFF
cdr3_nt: TGTGCCAGCAGATTACAGGGAAACAACACTGAAGCTTTCTTT

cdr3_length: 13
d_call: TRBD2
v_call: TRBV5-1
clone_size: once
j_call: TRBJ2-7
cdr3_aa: CASSLGLADEQYF
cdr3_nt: TGCGCCAGCAGCTTGGGACTAGCGGATGAGCAGTACTTC

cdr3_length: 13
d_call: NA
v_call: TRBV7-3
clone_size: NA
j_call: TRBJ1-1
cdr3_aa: CASSLVANTEAFF
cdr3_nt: TGTGCCAGCAGCTTAGTAGCGAACACTGAAGCTTTCTTT

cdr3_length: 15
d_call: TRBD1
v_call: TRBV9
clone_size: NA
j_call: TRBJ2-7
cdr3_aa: CASSVGDRGAYEQYF
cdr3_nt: TGTGCCAGCAGCGTAGGGGACAGGGGTGCCTACGAGCAGTACTTC

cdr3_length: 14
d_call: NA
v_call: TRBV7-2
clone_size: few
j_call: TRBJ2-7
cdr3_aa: CASSLSGPTYEQYF
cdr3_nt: TGTGCCAGCAGCTTAAGCGGACCGACCTACGAGCAGTACTTC

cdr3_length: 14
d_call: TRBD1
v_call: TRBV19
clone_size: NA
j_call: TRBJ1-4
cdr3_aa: CASSLGTGSEKLFF
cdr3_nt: TGTGCCAGTAGTCTCGGGACAGGGTCGGAAAAACTGTTTTTT

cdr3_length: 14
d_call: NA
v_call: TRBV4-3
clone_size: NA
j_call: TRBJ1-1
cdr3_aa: CASSQDVKNTEAFF
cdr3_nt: TGCGCCAGCAGCCAAGATGTAAAGAACACTGAAGCTTTCTTT

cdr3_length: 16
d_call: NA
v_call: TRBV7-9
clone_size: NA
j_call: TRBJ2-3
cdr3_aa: CASSLPGVLLTDTQYF
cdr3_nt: TGTGCCAGCAGCTTACCTGGAGTACTACTCACAGATACGCAGTATTTT

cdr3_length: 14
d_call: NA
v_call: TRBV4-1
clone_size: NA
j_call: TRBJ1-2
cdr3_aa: CASSQETSNYGYTF
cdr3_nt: TGCGCCAGCAGCCAAGAAACATCTAACTATGGCTACACCTTC

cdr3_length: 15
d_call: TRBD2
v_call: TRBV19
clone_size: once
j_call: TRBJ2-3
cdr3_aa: CASSIQRGGSDTQYF
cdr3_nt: TGTGCCAGTAGTATCCAGCGGGGGGGGTCAGATACGCAGTATTTT

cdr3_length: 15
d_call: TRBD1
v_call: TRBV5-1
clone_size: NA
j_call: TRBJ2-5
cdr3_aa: CASSFRDRGQETQYF
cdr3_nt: TGCGCCAGCAGCTTCCGGGACAGGGGACAGGAGACCCAGTACTTC

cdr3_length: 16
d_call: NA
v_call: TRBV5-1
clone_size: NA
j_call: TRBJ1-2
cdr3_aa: CASSPRGTTANYGYTF
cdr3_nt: TGCGCCAGCAGCCCGCGGGGGACCACAGCTAACTATGGCTACACCTTC

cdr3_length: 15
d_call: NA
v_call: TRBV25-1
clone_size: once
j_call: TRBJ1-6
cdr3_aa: CASSEQGLYNSPLHF
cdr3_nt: TGTGCCAGCAGTGAACAGGGGTTGTATAATTCACCCCTCCACTTT

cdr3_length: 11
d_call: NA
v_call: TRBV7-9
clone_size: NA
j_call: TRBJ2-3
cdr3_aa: CASSSLDTQYF
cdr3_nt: TGTGCCAGCAGCTCCTTGGATACGCAGTATTTT

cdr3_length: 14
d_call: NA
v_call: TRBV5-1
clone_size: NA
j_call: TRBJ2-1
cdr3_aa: CASTDGVTGNEQFF
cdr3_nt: TGCGCCAGCACAGATGGGGTAACGGGGAATGAGCAGTTCTTC

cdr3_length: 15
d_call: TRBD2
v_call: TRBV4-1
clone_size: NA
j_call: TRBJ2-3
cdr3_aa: CASSGASGGTDTQYF
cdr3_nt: TGCGCCAGCAGTGGGGCCAGCGGGGGGACGGATACGCAGTATTTT

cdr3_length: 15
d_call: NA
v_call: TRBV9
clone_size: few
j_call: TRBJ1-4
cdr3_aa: CASSASTGTNEKLFF
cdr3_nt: TGTGCCAGCAGCGCAAGCACAGGGACGAATGAAAAACTGTTTTTT

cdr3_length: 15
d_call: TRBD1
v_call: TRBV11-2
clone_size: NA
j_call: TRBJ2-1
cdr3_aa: CASSVKPRTGDEQFF
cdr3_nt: TGTGCCAGCAGCGTAAAACCCAGGACAGGGGATGAGCAGTTCTTC

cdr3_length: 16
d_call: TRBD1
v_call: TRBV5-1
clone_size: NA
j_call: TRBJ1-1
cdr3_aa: CASSLPDRGLNTEAFF
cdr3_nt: TGCGCCAGCAGCTTACCCGACAGGGGGCTGAACACTGAAGCTTTCTTT

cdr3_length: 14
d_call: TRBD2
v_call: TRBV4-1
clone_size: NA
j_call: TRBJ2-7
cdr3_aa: CASSPLAGIYEQYF
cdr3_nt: TGCGCCAGCAGCCCACTAGCGGGGATATACGAGCAGTACTTC

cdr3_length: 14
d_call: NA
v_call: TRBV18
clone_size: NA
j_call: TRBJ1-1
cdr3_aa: CASSPGGGYTEAFF
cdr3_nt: TGTGCCAGCTCACCAGGGGGCGGATACACTGAAGCTTTCTTT

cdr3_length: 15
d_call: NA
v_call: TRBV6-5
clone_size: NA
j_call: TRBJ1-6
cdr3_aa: CASSYERQTNSPLHF
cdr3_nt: TGTGCCAGCAGTTACGAGAGACAGACAAATTCACCCCTCCACTTT

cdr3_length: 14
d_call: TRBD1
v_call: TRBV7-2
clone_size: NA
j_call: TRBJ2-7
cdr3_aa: CASRRDSSGYEQYF
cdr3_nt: TGTGCCAGCAGAAGGGACAGCTCGGGTTACGAGCAGTACTTC

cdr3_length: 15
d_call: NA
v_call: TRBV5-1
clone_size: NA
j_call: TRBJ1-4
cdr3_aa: CASSRDFGPGEKLFF
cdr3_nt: TGCGCCAGCAGCCGGGATTTCGGCCCTGGGGAAAAACTGTTTTTT

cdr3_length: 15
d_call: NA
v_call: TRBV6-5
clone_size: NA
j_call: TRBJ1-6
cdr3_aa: CASLQGLSYNSPLHF
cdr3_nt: TGTGCCAGCTTACAGGGTCTTTCCTATAATTCACCCCTCCACTTT

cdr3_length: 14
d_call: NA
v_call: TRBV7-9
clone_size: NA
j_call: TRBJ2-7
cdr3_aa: CASSLGGVGYEQYF
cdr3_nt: TGTGCCAGCAGCTTAGGAGGAGTTGGGTACGAGCAGTACTTC

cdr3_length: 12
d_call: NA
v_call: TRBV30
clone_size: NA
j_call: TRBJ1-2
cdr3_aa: CAWSEGFYGYTF
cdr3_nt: TGTGCCTGGAGTGAGGGGTTCTATGGCTACACCTTC

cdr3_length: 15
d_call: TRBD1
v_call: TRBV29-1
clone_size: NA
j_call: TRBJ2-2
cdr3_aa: CSVFLGQGVAGELFF
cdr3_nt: TGCAGCGTTTTTTTGGGACAGGGGGTGGCCGGGGAGCTGTTTTTT

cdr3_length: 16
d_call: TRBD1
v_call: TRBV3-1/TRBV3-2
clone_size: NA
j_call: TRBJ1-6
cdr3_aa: CASSLRDRGYNSPLHF
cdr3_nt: TGTGCCAGCAGCCTCCGGGACAGGGGATATAATTCACCCCTCCACTTT

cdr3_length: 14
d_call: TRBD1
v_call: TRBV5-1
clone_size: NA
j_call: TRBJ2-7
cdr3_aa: CASSLEQGAAEQYF
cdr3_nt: TGCGCCAGCAGCTTGGAACAGGGGGCCGCCGAGCAGTACTTC

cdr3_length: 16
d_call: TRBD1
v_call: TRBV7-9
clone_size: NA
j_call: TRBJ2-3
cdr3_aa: CASSFQGALNTDTQYF
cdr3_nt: TGTGCCAGCAGCTTCCAGGGGGCATTAAACACAGATACGCAGTATTTT

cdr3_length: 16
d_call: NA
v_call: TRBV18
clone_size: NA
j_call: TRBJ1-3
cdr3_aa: CASSDPQANSGNTIYF
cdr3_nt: TGTGCCAGCTCAGATCCGCAGGCCAACTCTGGAAACACCATATATTTT

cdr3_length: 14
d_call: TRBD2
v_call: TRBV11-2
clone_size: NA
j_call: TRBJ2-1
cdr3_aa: CASSLGLGWYEQFF
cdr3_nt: TGTGCCAGCAGCCTTGGACTAGGTTGGTATGAGCAGTTCTTC

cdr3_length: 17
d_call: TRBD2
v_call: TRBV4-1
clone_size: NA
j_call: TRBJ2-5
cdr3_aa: CASSQDINSGGAETQYF
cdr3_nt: TGCGCCAGCAGCCAAGATATTAATAGCGGGGGGGCTGAGACCCAGTACTTC

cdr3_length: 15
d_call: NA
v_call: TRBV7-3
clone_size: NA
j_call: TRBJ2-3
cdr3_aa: CASSLRTGRGDTQYF
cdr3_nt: TGTGCCAGCAGCTTACGCACAGGGCGTGGAGATACGCAGTATTTT

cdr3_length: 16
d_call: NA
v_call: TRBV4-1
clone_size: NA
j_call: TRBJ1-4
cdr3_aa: CASSHVSRTTNEKLFF
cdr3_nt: TGCGCCAGCAGCCATGTTTCGAGAACAACTAATGAAAAACTGTTTTTT